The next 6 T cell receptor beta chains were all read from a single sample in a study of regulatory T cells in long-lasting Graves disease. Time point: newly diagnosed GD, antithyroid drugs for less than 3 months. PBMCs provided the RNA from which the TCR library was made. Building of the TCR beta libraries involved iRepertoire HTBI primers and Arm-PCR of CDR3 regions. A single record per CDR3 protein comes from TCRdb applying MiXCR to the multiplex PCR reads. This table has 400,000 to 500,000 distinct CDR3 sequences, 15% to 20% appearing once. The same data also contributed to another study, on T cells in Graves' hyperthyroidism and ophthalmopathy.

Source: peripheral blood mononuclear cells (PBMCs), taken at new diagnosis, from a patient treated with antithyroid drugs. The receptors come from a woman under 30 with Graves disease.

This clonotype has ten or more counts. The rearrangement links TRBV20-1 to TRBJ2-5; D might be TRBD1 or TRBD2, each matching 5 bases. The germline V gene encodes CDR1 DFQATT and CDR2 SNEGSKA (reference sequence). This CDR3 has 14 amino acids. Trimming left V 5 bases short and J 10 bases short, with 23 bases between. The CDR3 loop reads CSAVLAAGAGDQYF. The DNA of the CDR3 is TGCAGTGCTGTCCTCGCGGCCGGGGCCGGGGACCAGTACTTC.

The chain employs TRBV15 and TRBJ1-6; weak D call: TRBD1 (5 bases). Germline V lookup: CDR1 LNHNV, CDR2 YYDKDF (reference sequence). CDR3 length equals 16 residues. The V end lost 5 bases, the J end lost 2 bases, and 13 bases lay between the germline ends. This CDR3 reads CATSELGVTYNSPLHF. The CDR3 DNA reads TGTGCCACCAGCGAACTGGGGGTTACCTATAATTCACCCCTCCACTTT. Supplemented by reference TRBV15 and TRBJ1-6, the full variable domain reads DAMVIQNPRYQVTQFGKPVTLSCSQTLNHNVMYWYQQKSSQAPKLLFHYYDKDFNNEADTPDNFQSRRPNTSFCFLDIRSPGLGDTAMYLCATSELGVTYNSPLHFGNGTRLTVT.

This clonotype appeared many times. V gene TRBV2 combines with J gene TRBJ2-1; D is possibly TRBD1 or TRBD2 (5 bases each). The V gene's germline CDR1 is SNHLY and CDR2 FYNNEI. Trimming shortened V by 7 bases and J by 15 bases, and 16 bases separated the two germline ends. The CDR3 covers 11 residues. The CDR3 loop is CASTEGSHGFF. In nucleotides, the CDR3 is TGTGCCAGCACCGAGGGGTCCCATGGGTTCTTC. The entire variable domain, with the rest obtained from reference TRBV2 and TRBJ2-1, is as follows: EPEVTQTPSHQVTQMGQEVILRCVPISNHLYFYWYRQILGQKVEFLVSFYNNEISEKSEIFDDQFSVERPDGSNFTLKIRSTKLEDSAMYFCASTEGSHGFFGPGTRLTVL.

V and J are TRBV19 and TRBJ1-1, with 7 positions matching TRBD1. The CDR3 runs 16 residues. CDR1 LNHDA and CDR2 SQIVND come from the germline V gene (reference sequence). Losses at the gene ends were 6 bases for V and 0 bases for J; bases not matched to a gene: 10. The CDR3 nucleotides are TGTGCCAGTAGCAAAGGGACAGTTTCCTTGAACACTGAAGCTTTCTTT. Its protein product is CASSKGTVSLNTEAFF. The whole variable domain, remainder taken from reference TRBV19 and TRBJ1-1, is DGGITQSPKYLFRKEGQNVTLSCEQNLNHDAMYWYRQDPGQGLRLIYYSQIVNDFQKGDIAEGYSVSREKKESFPLTVTSAQKNPTAFYLCASSKGTVSLNTEAFFGQGTRLTVV.

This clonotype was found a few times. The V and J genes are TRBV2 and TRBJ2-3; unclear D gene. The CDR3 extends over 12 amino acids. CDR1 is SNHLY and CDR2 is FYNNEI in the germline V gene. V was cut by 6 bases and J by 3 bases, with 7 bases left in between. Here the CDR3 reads CASRTMTDTQYF. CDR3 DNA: TGTGCCAGCAGGACCATGACAGATACGCAGTATTTT.

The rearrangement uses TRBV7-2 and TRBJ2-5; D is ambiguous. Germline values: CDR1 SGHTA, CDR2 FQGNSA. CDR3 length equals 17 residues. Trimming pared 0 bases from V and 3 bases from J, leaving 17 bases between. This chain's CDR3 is CASSLALGRWEEETQYF. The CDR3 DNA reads TGTGCCAGCAGCTTAGCCCTCGGCAGGTGGGAAGAAGAGACCCAGTACTTC.